The clone carrying this TCR beta chain appeared a single time. Under the authors' procedure: Reference gene primer amplification in the assay estimated nucleated cell counts. The method was immunoSEQ multiplex PCR; TCRdb's version includes in-frame clones alone and lacks a portion of them. V and J calls and clone size come straight from that table; D and trimming were deduced from the DNA. The sample consists of about 220,000 clones, roughly 82% of them appearing once. CDR3 length: 15 amino acids. CDR1 SGHNT and CDR2 YENEEA come from the germline V gene. Trimming took off 2 bases at V and 0 bases at J, with 10 bases between the two ends. This record comes from a study of blood T cell repertoires in COVID-19. Study as a whole: Collection of acute and convalescent COVID-19 samples took place in the United States, Italy and Spain. The analysed material was cDNA or gDNA that came from T cells, B-cell-depleted T cells, or PBMCs.

The J gene is TRBJ1-1, the V gene TRBV11-3; the D gene is possibly TRBD1 (5 bases). The clonotype comes from a man aged 35 to 55 who had recovered from COVID-19. Source material: peripheral blood. The CDR3 sequence: CASSLRTQMNTEAFF. The CDR3 bases are TGTGCCAGCAGCTTAAGGACACAAATGAACACTGAAGCTTTCTTT.